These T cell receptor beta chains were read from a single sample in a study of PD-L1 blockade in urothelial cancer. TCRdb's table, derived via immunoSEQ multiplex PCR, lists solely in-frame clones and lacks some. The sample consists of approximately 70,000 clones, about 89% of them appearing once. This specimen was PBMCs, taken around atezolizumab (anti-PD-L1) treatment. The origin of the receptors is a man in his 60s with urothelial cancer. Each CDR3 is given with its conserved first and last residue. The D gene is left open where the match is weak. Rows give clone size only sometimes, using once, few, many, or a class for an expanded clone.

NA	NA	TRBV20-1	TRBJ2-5	CSATRQETQYF	TGCAGTGCAACAAGACAAGAGACCCAGTACTTC
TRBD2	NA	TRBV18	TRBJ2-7	CASSPSGLAGPRKYEQYF	TGTGCCAGCTCACCTTCCGGACTAGCGGGCCCGAGAAAATACGAGCAGTACTTC
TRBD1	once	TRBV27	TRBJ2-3	CATTPQDRGLADTQYF	TGTGCCACCACACCTCAGGACAGGGGGCTAGCAGATACGCAGTATTTT
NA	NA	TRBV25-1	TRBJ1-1	CASSALNTEAFF	TGTGCCAGCAGTGCTTTAAACACTGAAGCTTTCTTT
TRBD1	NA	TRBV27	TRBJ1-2	CASSLSGQGAWGYTF	TGTGCCAGCAGTTTATCTGGACAGGGGGCATGGGGCTACACCTTC
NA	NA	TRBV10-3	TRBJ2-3	CAISESENTQYF	TGTGCCATCAGTGAGTCGGAGAATACGCAGTATTTT
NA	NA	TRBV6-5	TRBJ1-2	CASSSLGGLAYGYTF	TGTGCCAGCAGTTCCCTAGGAGGGCTAGCTTATGGCTACACCTTC
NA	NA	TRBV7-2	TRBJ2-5	CASSLVVSQETQYF	TGTGCCAGCAGCTTAGTCGTCAGCCAAGAGACCCAGTACTTC
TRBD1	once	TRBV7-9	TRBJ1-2	CASSLTTGVYGYTF	TGTGCCAGCAGCTTAACCACAGGGGTCTATGGCTACACCTTC
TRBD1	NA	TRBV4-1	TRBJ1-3	CASSPRGTVFSGNTIYF	TGCGCCAGCAGCCCCCGAGGGACAGTATTTTCTGGAAACACCATATATTTT
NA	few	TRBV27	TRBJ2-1	CASNHFPGASYNEQFF	TGTGCCAGCAACCATTTCCCAGGGGCCTCCTACAATGAGCAGTTCTTC
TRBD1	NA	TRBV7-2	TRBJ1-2	CASTFDPGQGAYGYTF	TGTGCCAGCACCTTCGATCCGGGACAGGGGGCATATGGCTACACCTTC
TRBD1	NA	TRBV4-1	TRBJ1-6	CASSQADRGSSYNSPLHF	TGCGCCAGCAGCCAAGCGGACAGGGGAAGCTCCTATAATTCACCCCTCCACTTT
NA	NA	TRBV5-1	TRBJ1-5	CASSPHGEPGQPQHF	TGCGCCAGCAGCCCCCATGGGGAGCCGGGTCAGCCCCAGCATTTT
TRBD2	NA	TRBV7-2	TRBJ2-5	CASSLATSGGTKTQYF	TGTGCCAGCAGCTTGGCGACTAGCGGGGGTACAAAGACCCAGTACTTC
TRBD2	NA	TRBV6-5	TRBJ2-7	CASSYGRGSGGYEQYF	TGTGCCAGCAGTTACGGGCGGGGTAGCGGGGGCTACGAGCAGTACTTC
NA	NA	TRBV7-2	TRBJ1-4	CASSLDSRAATNEKLFF	TGTGCCAGCAGCTTAGATAGCAGGGCTGCAACTAATGAAAAACTGTTTTTT
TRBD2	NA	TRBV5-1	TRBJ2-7	CASSGKGLAVSAKFGEQYF	TGCGCCAGCAGCGGAAAAGGACTAGCGGTTTCCGCGAAATTCGGCGAGCAGTACTTC
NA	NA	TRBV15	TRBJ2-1	CATSRSNGPGDNEQFF	TGTGCCACCAGCAGGAGTAATGGCCCCGGGGACAATGAGCAGTTCTTC
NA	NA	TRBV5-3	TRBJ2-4	CARSLGVQGNIQYF	TGTGCCAGAAGCTTGGGGGTACAGGGAAACATTCAGTACTTC
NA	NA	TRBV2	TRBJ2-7	CASSLDGRDGYF	TGTGCCAGCAGCCTAGATGGCAGGGATGGGTACTTC
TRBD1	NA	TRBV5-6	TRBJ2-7	CASSFTRTGTTEQYF	TGTGCCAGCAGCTTTACTAGGACAGGGACGACCGAGCAGTACTTC
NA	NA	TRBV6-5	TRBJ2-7	CASSADRSGYYEQYF	TGTGCCAGCAGTGCCGACAGGTCGGGGTATTACGAGCAGTACTTC
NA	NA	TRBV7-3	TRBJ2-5	CASSPGSRQETQYF	TGTGCCAGCAGCCCTGGCTCCCGACAAGAGACCCAGTACTTC
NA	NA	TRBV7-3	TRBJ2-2	CASSLSAGMNTGELFF	TGTGCCAGCAGCTTATCTGCGGGGATGAACACCGGGGAGCTGTTTTTT
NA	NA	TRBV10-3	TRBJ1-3	CAAATGGANTIYF	TGTGCCGCCGCGACGGGGGGGGCGAACACCATATATTTT
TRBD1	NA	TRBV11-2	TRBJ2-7	CASSRQGQGEQYF	TGTGCCAGCAGCCGACAGGGGCAGGGGGAGCAGTACTTC
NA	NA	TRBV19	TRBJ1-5	CASSPGQYSNQPQHF	TGTGCCAGTAGTCCCGGACAGTATAGCAATCAGCCCCAGCATTTT
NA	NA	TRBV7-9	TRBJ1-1	CASSLTGMDTEAFF	TGTGCCAGCAGCCTAACAGGGATGGACACTGAAGCTTTCTTT
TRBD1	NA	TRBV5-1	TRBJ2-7	CASSLEGTGGPYEQYF	TGCGCCAGCAGCTTGGAAGGGACAGGAGGGCCCTACGAGCAGTACTTC
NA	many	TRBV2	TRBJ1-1	CASSDDVRTEAFF	TGTGCCAGCAGTGATGACGTGAGGACTGAAGCTTTCTTT
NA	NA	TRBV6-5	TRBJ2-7	CASSYSGQGGSYEQYF	TGTGCCAGCAGTTACTCGGGGCAGGGGGGTTCCTACGAGCAGTACTTC
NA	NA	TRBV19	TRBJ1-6	CASTSLGGSYNSPLHF	TGTGCCAGTACCAGTTTGGGAGGCTCCTATAATTCACCCCTCCACTTT
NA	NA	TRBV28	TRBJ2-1	CASRSGDNSIGEQFF	TGTGCCAGCCGGAGCGGGGACAATAGTATCGGTGAGCAGTTCTTC
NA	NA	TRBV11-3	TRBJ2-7	CASSGPSSYEQYF	TGTGCCAGCAGCGGGCCAAGCTCCTACGAGCAGTACTTC
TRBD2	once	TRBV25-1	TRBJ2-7	CATESGSSYEQYF	TGTGCCACCGAAAGCGGGAGTAGCTACGAGCAGTACTTC
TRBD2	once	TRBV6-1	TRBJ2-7	CASSKGLAGPNEQYF	TGTGCCAGCAGTAAGGGACTAGCGGGGCCCAACGAGCAGTACTTC
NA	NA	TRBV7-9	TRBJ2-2	CASKQQNANTGELFF	TGTGCCAGCAAACAGCAAAACGCGAACACCGGGGAGCTGTTTTTT
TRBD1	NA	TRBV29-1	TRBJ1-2	CSVTIYGTGGGYTF	TGCAGCGTCACAATATACGGGACAGGGGGTGGCTACACCTTC